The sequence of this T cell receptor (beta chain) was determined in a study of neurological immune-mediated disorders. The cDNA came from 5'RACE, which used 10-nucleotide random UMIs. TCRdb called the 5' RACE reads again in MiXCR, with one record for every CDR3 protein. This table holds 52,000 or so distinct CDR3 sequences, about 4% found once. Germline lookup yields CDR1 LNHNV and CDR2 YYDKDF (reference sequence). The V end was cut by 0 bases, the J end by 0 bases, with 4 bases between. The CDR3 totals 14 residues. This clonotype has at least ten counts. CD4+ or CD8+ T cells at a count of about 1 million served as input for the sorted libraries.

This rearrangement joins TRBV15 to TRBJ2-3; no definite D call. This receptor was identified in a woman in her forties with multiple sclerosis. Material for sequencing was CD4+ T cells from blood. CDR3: CATSRDGSTDTQYF. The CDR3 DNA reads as TGTGCCACCAGCAGAGATGGCAGCACAGATACGCAGTATTTT.